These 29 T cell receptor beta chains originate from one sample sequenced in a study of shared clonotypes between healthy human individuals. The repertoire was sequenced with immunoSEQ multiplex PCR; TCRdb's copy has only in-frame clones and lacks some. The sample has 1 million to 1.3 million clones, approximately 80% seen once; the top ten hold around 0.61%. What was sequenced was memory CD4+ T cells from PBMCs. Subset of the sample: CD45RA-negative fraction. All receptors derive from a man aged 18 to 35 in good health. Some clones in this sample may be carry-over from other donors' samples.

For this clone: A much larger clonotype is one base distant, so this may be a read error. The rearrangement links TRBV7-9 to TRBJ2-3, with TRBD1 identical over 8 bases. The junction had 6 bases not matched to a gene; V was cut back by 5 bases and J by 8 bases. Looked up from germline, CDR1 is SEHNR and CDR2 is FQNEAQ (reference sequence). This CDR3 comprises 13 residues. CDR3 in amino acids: CASSLQGGGTQYF. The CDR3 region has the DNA TGTGCCAGCAGCCTACAGGGGGGAGGTACGCAGTATTTT.

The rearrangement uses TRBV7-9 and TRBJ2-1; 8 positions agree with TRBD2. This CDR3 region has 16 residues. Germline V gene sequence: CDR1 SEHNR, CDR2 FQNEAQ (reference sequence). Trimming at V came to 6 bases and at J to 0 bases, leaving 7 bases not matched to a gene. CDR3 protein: CASRTLAGSSYNEQFF. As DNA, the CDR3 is TGTGCCAGCAGGACCTTAGCGGGGAGCTCCTACAATGAGCAGTTCTTC.

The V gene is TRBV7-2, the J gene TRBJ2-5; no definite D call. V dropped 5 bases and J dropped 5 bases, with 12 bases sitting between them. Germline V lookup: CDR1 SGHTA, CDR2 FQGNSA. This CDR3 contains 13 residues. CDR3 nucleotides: TGTGCCAGCAGCCCGGGCCGCTGGGAGACCCAGTACTTC. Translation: CASSPGRWETQYF. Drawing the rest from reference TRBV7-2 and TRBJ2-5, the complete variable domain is GAGVSQSPSNKVTEKGKDVELRCDPISGHTALYWYRQSLGQGLEFLIYFQGNSAPDKSGLPSDRFSAERTGGSVSTLTIQRTQQEDSAVYLCASSPGRWETQYFGPGTRLLVL.

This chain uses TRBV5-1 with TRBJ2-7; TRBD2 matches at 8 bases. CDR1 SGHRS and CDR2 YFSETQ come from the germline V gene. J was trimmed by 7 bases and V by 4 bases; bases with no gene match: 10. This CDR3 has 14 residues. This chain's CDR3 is CASSATGTSREQYF. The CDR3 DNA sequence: TGCGCCAGCAGCGCCACCGGGACTAGTAGGGAGCAGTACTTC.

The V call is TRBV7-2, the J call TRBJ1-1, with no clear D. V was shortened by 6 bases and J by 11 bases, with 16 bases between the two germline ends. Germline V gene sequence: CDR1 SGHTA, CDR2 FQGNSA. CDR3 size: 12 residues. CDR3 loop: CASRTQQSSAFF. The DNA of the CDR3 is TGTGCCAGCAGGACCCAGCAATCGTCGGCTTTCTTT.

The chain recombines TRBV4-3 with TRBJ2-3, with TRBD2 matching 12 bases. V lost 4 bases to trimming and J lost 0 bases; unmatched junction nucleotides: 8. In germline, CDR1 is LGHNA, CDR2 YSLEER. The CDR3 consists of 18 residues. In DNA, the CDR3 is TGCGCCAGCAGCCCGCGACTAGCGGGAGAGTATAGCACAGATACGCAGTATTTT. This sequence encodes CASSPRLAGEYSTDTQYF.

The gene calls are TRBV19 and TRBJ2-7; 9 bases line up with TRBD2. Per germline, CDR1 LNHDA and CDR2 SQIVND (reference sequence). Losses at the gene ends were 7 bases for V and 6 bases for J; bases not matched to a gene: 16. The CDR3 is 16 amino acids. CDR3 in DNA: TGTGCCAGTATTCCTCGGGGGGTAGCGGGAGACGGCGAGCAGTACTTC. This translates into CASIPRGVAGDGEQYF.

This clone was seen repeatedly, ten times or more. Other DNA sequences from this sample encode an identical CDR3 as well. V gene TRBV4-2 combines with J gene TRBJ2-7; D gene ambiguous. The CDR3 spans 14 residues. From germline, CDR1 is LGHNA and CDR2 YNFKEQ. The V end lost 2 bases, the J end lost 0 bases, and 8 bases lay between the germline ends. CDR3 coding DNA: TGTGCCAGCAGCCAACTGGGGTCCTCCTACGAGCAGTACTTC. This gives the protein CASSQLGSSYEQYF.

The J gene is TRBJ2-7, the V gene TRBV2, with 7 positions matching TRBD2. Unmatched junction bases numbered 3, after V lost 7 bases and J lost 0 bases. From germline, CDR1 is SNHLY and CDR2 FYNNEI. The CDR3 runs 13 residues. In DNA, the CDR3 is TGTGCCAGCATCTCGGGGGGCTCCTACGAGCAGTACTTC. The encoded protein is CASISGGSYEQYF.

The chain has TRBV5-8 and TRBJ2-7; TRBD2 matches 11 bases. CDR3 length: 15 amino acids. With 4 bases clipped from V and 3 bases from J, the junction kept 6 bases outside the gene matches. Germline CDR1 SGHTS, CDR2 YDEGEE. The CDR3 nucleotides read TGTGCCAGCAGCCCTGGGACTAGCGGTTACTACGAGCAGTACTTC. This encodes CASSPGTSGYYEQYF.

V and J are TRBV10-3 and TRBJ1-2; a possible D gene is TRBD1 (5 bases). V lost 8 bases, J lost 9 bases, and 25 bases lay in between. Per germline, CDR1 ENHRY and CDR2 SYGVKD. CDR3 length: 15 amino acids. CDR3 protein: CAIGWDGGGFWCYTF. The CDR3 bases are TGTGCCATCGGTTGGGACGGTGGCGGGTTCTGGTGCTACACCTTC.

CDR3 residues: CASSLEAWGYTF. The CDR3 nucleotides read TGTGCCAGCAGCTTAGAAGCATGGGGCTACACCTTC. J is TRBJ1-2 and V is TRBV7-2; D unclear. Germline V gives CDR1 SGHTA, CDR2 FQGNSA. CDR3 length: 12 residues. With 1 base removed from V and 8 bases from J, the gap between germline ends came to 8 bases. Full variable domain (rest looked up from reference TRBV7-2 and TRBJ1-2): GAGVSQSPSNKVTEKGKDVELRCDPISGHTALYWYRQSLGQGLEFLIYFQGNSAPDKSGLPSDRFSAERTGGSVSTLTIQRTQQEDSAVYLCASSLEAWGYTFGSGTRLTVV.

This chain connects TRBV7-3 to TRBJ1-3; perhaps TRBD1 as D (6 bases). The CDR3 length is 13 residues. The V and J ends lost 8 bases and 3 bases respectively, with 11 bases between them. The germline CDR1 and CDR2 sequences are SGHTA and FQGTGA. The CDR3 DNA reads TGTGCCAGCGCCCGGGGGCTTGGAAACACCATATATTTT. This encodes CASARGLGNTIYF.

CDR3 bases: TGTGCCAGCAGCTCCCTCCGGGACGGCCATAACTATGGCTACACCTTC. Its translation is CASSSLRDGHNYGYTF. V usage is TRBV11-2 and J usage is TRBJ1-2; possible D gene TRBD1, 5 bases. The CDR3 loop spans 16 amino acids. The V end was cut by 4 bases, the J end by 1 base, with 16 bases between. Germline lookup yields CDR1 SGHAT and CDR2 FQNNGV.

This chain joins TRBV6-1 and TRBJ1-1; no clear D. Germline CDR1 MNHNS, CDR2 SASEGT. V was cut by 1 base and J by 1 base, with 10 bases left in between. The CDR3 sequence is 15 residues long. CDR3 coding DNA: TGTGCCAGCAGTGAAGAGGATTCCTCGAACACTGAAGCTTTCTTT. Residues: CASSEEDSSNTEAFF.

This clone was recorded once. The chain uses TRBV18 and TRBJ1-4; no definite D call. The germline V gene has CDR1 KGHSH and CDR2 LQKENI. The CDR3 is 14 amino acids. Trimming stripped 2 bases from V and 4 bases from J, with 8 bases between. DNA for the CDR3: TGTGCCAGCTCACCAGCCAGTGATAATGAAAAACTGTTTTTT. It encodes CASSPASDNEKLFF.

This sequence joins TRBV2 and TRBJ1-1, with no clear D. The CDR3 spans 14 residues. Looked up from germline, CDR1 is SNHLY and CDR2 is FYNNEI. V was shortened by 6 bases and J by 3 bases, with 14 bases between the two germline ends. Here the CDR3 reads CASSPQILYTEAFF. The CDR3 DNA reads TGTGCCAGCAGCCCACAGATACTCTACACTGAAGCTTTCTTT.

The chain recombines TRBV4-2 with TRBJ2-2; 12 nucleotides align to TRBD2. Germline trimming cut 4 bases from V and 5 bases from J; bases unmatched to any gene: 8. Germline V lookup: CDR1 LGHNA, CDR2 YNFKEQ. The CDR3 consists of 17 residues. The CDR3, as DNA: TGTGCCAGCAGCCCGCTAGCGGGGGGGAGTCGGACCGGGGAGCTGTTTTTT. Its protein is CASSPLAGGSRTGELFF.

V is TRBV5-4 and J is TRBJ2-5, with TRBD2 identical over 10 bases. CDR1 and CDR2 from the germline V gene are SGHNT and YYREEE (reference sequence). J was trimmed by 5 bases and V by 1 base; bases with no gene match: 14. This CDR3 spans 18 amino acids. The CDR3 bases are TGTGCCAGCAGCTTGAGAGCGGGAGGGCCTCGGTTTAGGGAGACCCAGTACTTC. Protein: CASSLRAGGPRFRETQYF.

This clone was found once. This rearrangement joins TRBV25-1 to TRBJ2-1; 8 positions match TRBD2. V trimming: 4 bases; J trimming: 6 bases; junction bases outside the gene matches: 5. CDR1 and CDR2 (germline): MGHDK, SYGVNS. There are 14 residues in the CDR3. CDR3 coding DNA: TGTGCCAGCAGTGCCGCTAGCGGGTCCAATGAGCAGTTCTTC. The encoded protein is CASSAASGSNEQFF.

CDR3 sequence: CASSQDRGQGAFHQPQHF. The CDR3 nucleotides read TGCGCCAGCAGCCAAGACCGGGGACAGGGGGCTTTCCATCAGCCCCAGCATTTT. V and J are TRBV4-3 and TRBJ1-5; TRBD1 matches at 12 bases. The CDR3 runs 18 residues. Trimming took 0 bases from V and 5 from J; bases not matched to a gene: 8. Germline loops: CDR1 LGHNA, CDR2 YSLEER.

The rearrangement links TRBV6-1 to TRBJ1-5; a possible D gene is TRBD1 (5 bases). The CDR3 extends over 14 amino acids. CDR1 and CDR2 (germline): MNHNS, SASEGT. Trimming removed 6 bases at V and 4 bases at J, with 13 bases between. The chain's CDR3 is CASSPYGGNQPQHF. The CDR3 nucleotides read TGTGCCAGCAGCCCCTATGGGGGGAATCAGCCCCAGCATTTT.

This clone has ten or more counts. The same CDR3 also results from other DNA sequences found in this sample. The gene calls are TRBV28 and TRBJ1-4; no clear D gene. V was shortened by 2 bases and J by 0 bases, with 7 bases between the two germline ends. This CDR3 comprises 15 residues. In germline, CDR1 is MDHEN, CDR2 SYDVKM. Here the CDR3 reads CASSLGGATNEKLFF. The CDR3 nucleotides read TGTGCCAGCAGTTTAGGTGGGGCAACTAATGAAAAACTGTTTTTT.

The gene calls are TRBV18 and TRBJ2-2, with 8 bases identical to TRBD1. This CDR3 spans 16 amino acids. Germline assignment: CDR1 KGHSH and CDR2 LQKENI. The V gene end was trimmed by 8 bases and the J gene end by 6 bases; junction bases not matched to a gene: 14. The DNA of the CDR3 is TGTGCCAGCCACAGGGCACGGACAGGGTCCTCCGGGGAGCTGTTTTTT. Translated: CASHRARTGSSGELFF.

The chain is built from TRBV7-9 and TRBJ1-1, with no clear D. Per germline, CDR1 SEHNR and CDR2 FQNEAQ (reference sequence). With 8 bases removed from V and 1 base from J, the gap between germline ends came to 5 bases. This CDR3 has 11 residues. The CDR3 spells CASDTNTEAFF. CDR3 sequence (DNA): TGTGCCAGCGATACGAACACTGAAGCTTTCTTT.

The CDR3 nucleotides are TGCGCCAGCAGCAACCCTTCTTCCACAGATACGCAGTATTTT. It specifies CASSNPSSTDTQYF. The gene calls are TRBV5-1 and TRBJ2-3; D not resolved. The CDR3 has 14 amino acids. The V end was cut by 4 bases, the J end by 2 bases, with 11 bases between. Germline V gene lookup returns CDR1 SGHRS and CDR2 YFSETQ.

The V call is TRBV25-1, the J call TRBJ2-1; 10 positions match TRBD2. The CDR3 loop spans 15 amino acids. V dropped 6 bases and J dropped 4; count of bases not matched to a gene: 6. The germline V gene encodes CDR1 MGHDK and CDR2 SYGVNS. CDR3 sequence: CASRKAGGDYNEQFF. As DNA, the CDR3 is TGTGCCAGCAGGAAAGCGGGAGGGGATTACAATGAGCAGTTCTTC.

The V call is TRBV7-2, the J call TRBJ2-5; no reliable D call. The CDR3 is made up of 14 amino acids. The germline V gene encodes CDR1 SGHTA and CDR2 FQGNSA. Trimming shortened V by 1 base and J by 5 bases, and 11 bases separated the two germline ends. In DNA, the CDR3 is TGTGCCAGCAGCTTAGACGGGCAGTCGGAGACCCAGTACTTC. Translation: CASSLDGQSETQYF.

The CDR3 protein is CASSLTHISNRDQPQHF. The CDR3 DNA follows: TGTGCCAGCAGCCTGACCCACATCTCGAACAGGGATCAGCCCCAGCATTTT. The chain joins TRBV7-2 to TRBJ1-5, with D possibly TRBD1 on 6 matching bases. From germline, CDR1 is SGHTA and CDR2 FQGNSA. V was trimmed by 5 bases and J by 5 bases, leaving 22 bases between them. The CDR3 has 17 amino acids.